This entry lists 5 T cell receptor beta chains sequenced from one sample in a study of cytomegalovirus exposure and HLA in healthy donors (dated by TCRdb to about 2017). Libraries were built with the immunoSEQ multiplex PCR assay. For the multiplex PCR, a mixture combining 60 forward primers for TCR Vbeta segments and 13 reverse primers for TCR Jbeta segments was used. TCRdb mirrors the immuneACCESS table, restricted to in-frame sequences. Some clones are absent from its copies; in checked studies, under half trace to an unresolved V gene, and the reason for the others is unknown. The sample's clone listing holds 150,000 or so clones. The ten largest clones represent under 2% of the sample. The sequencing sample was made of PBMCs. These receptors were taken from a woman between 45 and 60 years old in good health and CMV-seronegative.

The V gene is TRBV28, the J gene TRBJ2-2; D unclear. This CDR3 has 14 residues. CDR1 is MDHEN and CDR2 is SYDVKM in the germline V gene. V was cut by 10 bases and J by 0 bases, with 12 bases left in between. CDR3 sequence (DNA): TGTGCCACCCTCCAGATTGCGAACACCGGGGAGCTGTTTTTT. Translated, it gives CATLQIANTGELFF.

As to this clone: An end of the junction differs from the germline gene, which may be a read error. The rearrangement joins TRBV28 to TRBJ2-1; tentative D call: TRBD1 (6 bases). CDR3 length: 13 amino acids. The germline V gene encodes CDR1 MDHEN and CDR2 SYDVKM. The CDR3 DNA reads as TGTGCCAGCAGTTTGCGGCGGACAGCTAAATACGTCTTC. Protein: CASSLRRTAKYVF. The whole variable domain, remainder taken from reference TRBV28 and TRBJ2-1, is DVKVTQSSRYLVKRTGEKVFLECVQDMDHENMFWYRQDPGLGLRLIYFSYDVKMKEKGDIPEGYSVSREKKERFSLILESASTNQTSMYLCASSLRRTAKYVFGPGTRLTVL.

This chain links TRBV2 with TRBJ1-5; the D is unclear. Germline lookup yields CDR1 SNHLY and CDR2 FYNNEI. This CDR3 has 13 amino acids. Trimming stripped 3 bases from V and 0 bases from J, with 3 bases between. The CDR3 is CASSEYSNQPQHF. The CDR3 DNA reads TGTGCCAGCAGTGAGTATAGCAATCAGCCCCAGCATTTT.

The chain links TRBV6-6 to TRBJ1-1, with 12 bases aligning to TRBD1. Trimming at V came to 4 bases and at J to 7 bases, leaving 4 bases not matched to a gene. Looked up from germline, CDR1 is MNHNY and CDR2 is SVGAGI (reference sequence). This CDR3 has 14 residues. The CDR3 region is CASSLGQGAGEAFF. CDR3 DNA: TGTGCCAGCAGTTTGGGACAGGGGGCGGGTGAAGCTTTCTTT.

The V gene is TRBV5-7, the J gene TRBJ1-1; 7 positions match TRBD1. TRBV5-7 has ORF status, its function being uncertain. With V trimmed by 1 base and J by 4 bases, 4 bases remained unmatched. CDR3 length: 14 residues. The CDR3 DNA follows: TGTGCCAGCAGCTTGAGGGGGCGCGCCACTGAAGCTTTCTTT. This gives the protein CASSLRGRATEAFF.